This TCR beta chain derives from a study of Ad26.COV2.S vaccination and SARS-CoV-2 variants. General observations from the study: Analyses that measured TCR breadth and depth may have underestimated total T cell responses.

Trimming pared 6 bases from V and 0 bases from J, leaving 12 bases between. This CDR3 has 14 residues. Germline V gives CDR1 SNHLY, CDR2 FYNNEI. About this clone itself: Its antigen is not known.

Treatment of the sample: some 19 received Ad26.COV2.S at low or high dose, single or two shots; roughly 5 received placebo; per-sample allocation not given. Samples analyzed were those drawn on day 63 after the first vaccine or placebo injection. Recruitment in Boston yielded a donor of adult age, 18-55 years. The protocol was immunoSEQ multiplex PCR, while the TCRdb copy is restricted to in-frame clones and leaves out a portion. The sample records about 390,000 clones, roughly 90% being singletons. V usage is TRBV2 and J usage is TRBJ2-7; D might be TRBD1 (5 bases). This clonotype was sampled from a person between 18 and 65 years old who received the Ad26.COV2.S COVID-19 vaccine or a placebo. The sample was peripheral blood, taken in a trial of Ad26.COV2.S vaccine versus placebo. The CDR3 DNA reads TGTGCCAGCAGGGACACGGAGACCTCCTACGAGCAGTACTTC. This codes for CASRDTETSYEQYF.